This T cell receptor (beta chain) was found in a study of T cell clusters in autoimmune cytopenias. Each sample's input was approximately 270 ng genomic DNA, roughly 38,000 genome equivalents. Germline V gene data show CDR1 as SGHNT and CDR2 as YYREEE (reference sequence). This CDR3 is 14 amino acids long. One tube held mixed TRB-A and TRB-B primer pools for touch-down PCR. TCRdb reanalyzed the multiplex PCR reads, giving one entry per CDR3 protein sequence and no DNA. The listing contains approximately 11,000 distinct CDR3 sequences. The same specimen was also included in a second study, on T cell repertoires in aging, cancer and after chemotherapy.

This receptor was taken from a human donor in good health. Specimen: peripheral blood. V gene TRBV5-4 combines with J gene TRBJ2-3; TCRdb's assignment of TRBD1 cannot be checked, as there is no DNA. CDR3 region: CASSAGTNQGTQYF.